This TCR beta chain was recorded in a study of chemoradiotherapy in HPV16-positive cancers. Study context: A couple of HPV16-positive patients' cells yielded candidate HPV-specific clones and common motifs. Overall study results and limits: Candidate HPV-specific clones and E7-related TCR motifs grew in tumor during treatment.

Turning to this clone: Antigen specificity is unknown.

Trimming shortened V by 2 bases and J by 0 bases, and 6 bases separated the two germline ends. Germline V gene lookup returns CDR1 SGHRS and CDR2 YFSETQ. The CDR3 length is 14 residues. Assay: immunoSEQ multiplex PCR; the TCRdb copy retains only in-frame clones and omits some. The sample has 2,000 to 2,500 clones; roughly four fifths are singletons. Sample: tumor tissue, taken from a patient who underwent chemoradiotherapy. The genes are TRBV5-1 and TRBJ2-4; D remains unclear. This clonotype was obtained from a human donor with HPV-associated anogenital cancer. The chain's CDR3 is CASSFSGAKNIQYF. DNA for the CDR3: TGCGCCAGCAGCTTTTCAGGAGCCAAAAACATTCAGTACTTC.